Described below is a single T cell receptor beta chain sequence and its context. This specimen includes other DNA sequences encoding the same CDR3. These data originate in a study of control samples from healthy donors and cancer patients. The protocol was immunoSEQ multiplex PCR, while the TCRdb copy is restricted to in-frame clones and leaves out a portion. The sample contains tens of thousands of clones, more than 75% of which appear only once. Sequenced material: blood. This sequence was found in a woman aged 55-69 years in good health.

The CDR3 region is CASSTGEEVSPRGNIQYF. The CDR3 bases are TGCGCCAGCAGTACGGGCGAGGAGGTTAGTCCCCGCGGAAACATTCAGTACTTC. The rearrangement joins TRBV5-1 to TRBJ2-4; possible D gene TRBD2, 5 bases. Trimming shortened V by 5 bases and J by 6 bases, and 27 bases separated the two germline ends. This CDR3 spans 18 amino acids. CDR1 is SGHRS, CDR2 YFSETQ, per germline.